This T cell receptor (beta chain) was sequenced in a study of blood T cells in healthy people across ages. PCR was performed a second time for roughly 6 to 12 cycles using a sample-barcoded 5' primer and a J-beta primer mix. MiXCR, run by TCRdb on the 5' RACE reads, gives a single entry per CDR3 protein. The data show roughly 500,000 distinct CDR3 sequences, 24% seen once. Germline CDR1 MGHRA, CDR2 YSYEKL. The CDR3 runs 17 residues. V dropped 5 bases and J dropped 3; count of bases not matched to a gene: 15. Findings and caveats of the study: Lack of knowledge of donor CMV status possibly confounded expanded clonotype changes.

With respect to this clonotype: What it binds is unknown.

In addition, the sample was reused for a study of T cells of mothers and their children.

The source material was blood. The gene calls are TRBV4-1 and TRBJ2-7; 8 nucleotides align to TRBD2. The clonotype originates from a boy between 10 and 17 years old in good health. The CDR3 reads CASSNGAGGSEVYEQYF. As DNA, the CDR3 is TGCGCCAGCAGCAATGGGGCGGGAGGCTCAGAGGTCTACGAGCAGTACTTC.